Listed below are T cell receptor gamma chains from one sample, sequenced in a study of Vδ1+ human thymocytes. TCRdb re-analyzed the multiplex PCR reads via CATT. The sample has 25,000 to 35,000 gamma-chain clones; over 15% are singletons. Sequencing was carried out using Vdelta1+ gamma-delta thymocytes from the thymus. The receptor set was obtained from a boy in the first two years of life who had congenital heart surgery. CDR3s include the opening cysteine and the closing phenylalanine or tryptophan. Expanded clones are given a class, and other clones once, few, many or no size at all.

>TRGV2|TRGJ1/TRGJ2|.
TGTGCCACCTGGGACGGGCCCGAGGGAACTAAGAAACTCTTT
CATWDGPEGTKKLF
>TRGV2|TRGJ1/TRGJ2|few
TGTGCCACCTGGGACGGGCGATGGCATCTCTTT
CATWDGRWHLF
>TRGV8|TRGJ1/TRGJ2|.
TGTGCCACCTGGGATAGAGGGAATTATTATAAGAAACTCTTT
CATWDRGNYYKKLF
>TRGV3|TRGJP|.
TGTGCCACCTGGGCCTGGGAGTTGGGCAAAAAAATCAAGGTATTT
CATWAWELGKKIKVF
>TRGV3|TRGJ1/TRGJ2|few
TGTGCCACCTGGGACAGGCGGCGTTATTATTATAAGAAACTCTTT
CATWDRRRYYYKKLF
>TRGV9|TRGJP1|.
TGTGCCTTGTGGGAGCACCCAGGGACTGGTTGGTTCAAGATATTT
CALWEHPGTGWFKIF
>TRGV3|TRGJ1/TRGJ2|.
TGTGCCACCTGGGCACAAGGGGTTTATAAGAAACTCTTT
CATWAQGVYKKLF
>TRGV4|TRGJP2|.
TGTGCCACCTGGGATGGGGGGGGACGTGATTGGATCAAGACGTTT
CATWDGGGRDWIKTF
>TRGV9|TRGJ1/TRGJ2|.
TGTGCCTTGTGGGAGCCCCATTATTATAAGAAACTCTTT
CALWEPHYYKKLF
>TRGV2|TRGJ1/TRGJ2|.
TGTGCCACCTGGGACCCGGCTCAGAAACTCTTT
CATWDPAQKLF
>TRGV9|TRGJ1/TRGJ2|.
TGTGCCTTGTGGGAGGACCTGTCAGATTATTATAAGAAACTCTTT
CALWEDLSDYYKKLF
>TRGV4|TRGJ1/TRGJ2|few
TGTGCCACCTGGGATCGTCTTAGGAATTATTATAAGAAACTCTTT
CATWDRLRNYYKKLF
>TRGV3|TRGJ1/TRGJ2|.
TGTGCCACCTGGGACAGGCCGGGGGGCAATTATTATAAGAAACTCTTT
CATWDRPGGNYYKKLF
>TRGV5|TRGJ1/TRGJ2|few
TGTGCCACCTGGGACTACCCGAAATATAAGAAACTCTTT
CATWDYPKYKKLF
>TRGV2|TRGJP1|.
TGTGCCACCTGGGACGGCCCCAGTTTTACCACTGGTTGGTTCGAGATATTT
CATWDGPSFTTGWFEIF
>TRGV2|TRGJ1/TRGJ2|.
TGTGCCACCTGGGACGACCTGAATTATTATAAGAAACTCTTT
CATWDDLNYYKKLF
>TRGV9|TRGJP|.
TGTGCCTTGTGGGAGGTGGAAGGGGTAGAGTTGGGCAAAAAAATCAAGGTATTT
CALWEVEGVELGKKIKVF
>TRGV8|TRGJP1|few
TGTGCCACCTGGGACCGTGTCACTGGTTGGTTCAAGATATTT
CATWDRVTGWFKIF
>TRGV9|TRGJ1/TRGJ2|medium-sized
TGTGCCTTGTGGACTTATTATAAGAAACTCTTT
CALWTYYKKLF
>TRGV2|TRGJ1/TRGJ2|.
TGTGCCACCTGGGATCCCCCCCGGGCTTATAAGAAACTCTTT
CATWDPPRAYKKLF